This TCR beta chain was profiled in a study of read filtering for tumor transcriptome and immune sequencing. At least ten counts were recorded for this clonotype. The CDR3 is 13 residues long. V shed 5 bases and J shed 8 bases, with 13 bases lying between them. The germline gives CDR1 MNHEY, CDR2 SVGEGT. From about 400 ng of RNA, a library with molecular barcoded alpha/delta and beta/gamma adaptors was made. MiXCR, run by TCRdb on the reads, gives a single entry per CDR3 protein. Altogether some 130,000 distinct CDR3 sequences are present, around 13% being singletons, with the ten largest covering about 10%.

The receptor was derived from a donor aged 40 or older with multiple myeloma. The sequenced sample consisted of a population of CD138-negative cells sorted from bone marrow. V usage is TRBV6-2 or TRBV6-3 and J usage is TRBJ2-1, with D possibly TRBD2 on 6 matching bases. CDR3 sequence (DNA): TGTGCCAGCAGTACTTGGACTAATGATGAGCAGTTCTTC. It translates to CASSTWTNDEQFF.